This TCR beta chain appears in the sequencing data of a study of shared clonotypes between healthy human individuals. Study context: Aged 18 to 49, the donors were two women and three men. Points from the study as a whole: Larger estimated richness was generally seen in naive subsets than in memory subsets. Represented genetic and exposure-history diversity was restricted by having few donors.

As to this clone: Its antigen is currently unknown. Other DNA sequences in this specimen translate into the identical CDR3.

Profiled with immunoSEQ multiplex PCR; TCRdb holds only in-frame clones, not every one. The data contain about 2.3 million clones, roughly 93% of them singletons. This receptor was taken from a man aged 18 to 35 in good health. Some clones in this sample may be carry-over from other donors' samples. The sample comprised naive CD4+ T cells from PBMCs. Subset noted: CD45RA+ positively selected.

The CDR3: CATSRGGTSGNYEQYF. The CDR3 bases are TGTGCCACCAGCAGAGGAGGGACTAGCGGGAACTACGAGCAGTACTTC. The V and J genes are TRBV15 and TRBJ2-7; 13 bases map to TRBD2. CDR1 and CDR2 from the germline V gene are LNHNV and YYDKDF (reference sequence). The CDR3 has 16 residues. Trimming cost V 1 base and J 3 bases; bases outside gene matches: 3.